This paragraph reports one T cell receptor (beta chain). Antigen unknown. The data stem from a study of cytomegalovirus exposure and HLA in healthy donors. Only in-frame clones appear in the TCRdb table, and some are missing; sequencing was by immunoSEQ multiplex PCR. The sample lists about 200,000 clones; roughly 88% were seen once. Overall study results and limits: The classifier reportedly diagnosed cytomegalovirus status with high specificity and sensitivity.

The CDR3 runs 16 residues. V dropped 4 bases and J dropped 8 bases, with 23 bases sitting between them. Germline CDR1 reads LNHDA; CDR2 reads SQIVND (reference sequence). V gene TRBV19 combines with J gene TRBJ1-2; D gene unclear. Input material: PBMCs. The receptor was isolated from a woman aged 25-40 years in good health and CMV-seropositive. CDR3 bases: TGTGCCAGTAGTACCCAAGATATGGCGGTGAGTCGAGGCTACACCTTC. Translation gives CASSTQDMAVSRGYTF.